The 23 T cell receptor beta chains reported below all come from one sample, sequenced in a study of regulatory T cells in long-lasting Graves disease. Assembly of TCR beta libraries relied on iRepertoire HTBI primers together with Arm-PCR of CDR3 regions. TCRdb re-derived calls from the multiplex PCR reads in MiXCR, one entry per CDR3 protein. The profile shows around 460,000 distinct CDR3 sequences, around a fifth of them singletons. Time point in this sample: persistent/refractory GD, antithyroid drugs over 5 years with positive TRAb. From RNA extracted from PBMCs, the TCR library was made. This material consisted of peripheral blood mononuclear cells (PBMCs), taken when the disease was refractory, from a patient treated with antithyroid drugs. Source of these receptors: a female donor with Graves disease.

This clonotype was observed at least ten times. The CDR3 DNA follows: TGTGCCAGCACCTCCGTTGGTGGTAACTCTTACGAGCAGTACTTC. Protein sequence: CASTSVGGNSYEQYF. The chain joins TRBV12-3 or TRBV12-4 to TRBJ2-7; D gene ambiguous. V lost 7 bases and J lost 4, with 20 bases in between. The CDR3 spans 15 residues.

This clonotype was counted at least ten times. V and J are TRBV28 and TRBJ2-1; D is undetermined. The CDR3 is 12 amino acids. V lost 6 bases to trimming and J lost 6 bases, with 9 bases between them. Germline CDR1 MDHEN, CDR2 SYDVKM. This CDR3 reads CASRLGGNEQFF. In nucleotides, the CDR3 is TGTGCCAGCAGGTTGGGTGGCAATGAGCAGTTCTTC.

In this sample, this clonotype turned up a few times. CDR3 sequence: CASSPPGNSGNTIYF. The CDR3 DNA reads TGTGCCAGCAGTCCGCCAGGGAACTCTGGAAACACCATATATTTT. The V gene is TRBV7-9, the J gene TRBJ1-3; D is possibly TRBD1 (5 bases). The V gene lost 6 bases and the J gene lost 0 bases, with 12 bases spanning the gap. CDR1 and CDR2 (germline): SEHNR, FQNEAQ (reference sequence). There are 15 residues in the CDR3. The variable domain in full, completed from reference TRBV7-9 and TRBJ1-3, reads DTGVSQNPRHKITKRGQNVTFRCDPISEHNRLYWYRQTLGQGPEFLTYFQNEAQLEKSRLLSDRFSAERPKGSFSTLEIQRTEQGDSAMYLCASSPPGNSGNTIYFGEGSWLTVV.

This clonotype occurred many times. The chain recombines TRBV10-3 with TRBJ2-3; unclear D gene. CDR3 length: 15 amino acids. Trimming stripped 8 bases from V and 1 base from J, with 16 bases between. Per germline, CDR1 ENHRY and CDR2 SYGVKD. The CDR3 reads CAISRPFPRTDTQYF. The CDR3 nucleotides read TGTGCCATCTCACGCCCCTTCCCCCGCACAGATACGCAGTATTTT.

This clonotype was recorded at least ten times. The chain recombines TRBV7-9 with TRBJ1-2; D unresolved. The CDR3 length is 14 residues. In germline, CDR1 is SEHNR, CDR2 FQNEAQ (reference sequence). The V end lost 5 bases, the J end lost 8 bases, and 18 bases lay between the germline ends. The CDR3 spells CASSRTVPEGGYTF. The DNA for the CDR3 is TGTGCCAGCAGCCGTACAGTCCCCGAAGGGGGCTACACCTTC.

This clonotype turned up a few times. The V call is TRBV7-2, the J call TRBJ1-5; D unresolved. Trimming took off 1 base at V and 3 bases at J, with 10 bases between the two ends. The CDR3 length is 15 residues. Germline V gene data show CDR1 as SGHTA and CDR2 as FQGNSA. The CDR3: CASSLGRQPNQPQHF. The CDR3 DNA is TGTGCCAGCAGCTTAGGTCGGCAGCCCAATCAGCCCCAGCATTTT.

This clonotype was counted only a few times. This rearrangement joins TRBV6-2 or TRBV6-3 to TRBJ1-1; D gene unclear. The V end was cut by 0 bases, the J end by 7 bases, with 6 bases between. This CDR3 contains 12 residues. Germline assignment: CDR1 MNHEY and CDR2 SVGEGT. The CDR3 here is CASSYSGYEAFF. CDR3 nucleotide sequence: TGTGCCAGCAGTTACTCGGGGTATGAAGCTTTCTTT.

The J gene is TRBJ1-2, the V gene TRBV5-1; 7 positions match TRBD1. The germline V gene encodes CDR1 SGHRS and CDR2 YFSETQ. V was pared by 2 bases and J by 3 bases, with 4 bases of the junction left unmatched. The CDR3 spans 14 residues. The CDR3 reads CASSFRQGHYGYTF. In DNA form, the CDR3 reads TGCGCCAGCAGCTTCCGACAGGGACACTATGGCTACACCTTC.

This clonotype was counted a few times. Germline and junction disagree at one end, which may indicate a read error. The chain combines TRBV29-1 with TRBJ2-7; D is possibly TRBD1 (6 bases). This CDR3 is 12 amino acids long. Germline V gives CDR1 SQVTM, CDR2 ANQGSEA. CDR3: CSAEQGPYEQYF. CDR3 in DNA: TGCAGCGCTGAACAGGGACCCTACGAGCAGTACTTC.

This sequence joins TRBV18 and TRBJ2-5; no definite D call. The CDR3 is made up of 13 amino acids. The V end lost 3 bases, the J end lost 2 bases, and 7 bases lay between the germline ends. Per the germline V gene, CDR1 is KGHSH and CDR2 is LQKENI. In DNA form, the CDR3 reads TGTGCCAGCTCACCGAAGGTTCAAGAGACCCAGTACTTC. Translating it yields CASSPKVQETQYF.

This clonotype was observed at least ten times. J is TRBJ1-2 and V is TRBV29-1; no reliable D call. In germline, CDR1 is SQVTM, CDR2 ANQGSEA. Trimming removed 3 bases at V and 8 bases at J, with 13 bases between. This CDR3 contains 12 residues. CDR3 amino acids: CSVEGIGDGYTF. CDR3 nucleotides: TGCAGCGTTGAGGGGATCGGTGACGGCTACACCTTC.

This clonotype was observed a single time. The chain joins TRBV12-3 or TRBV12-4 to TRBJ1-1; D is possibly TRBD1 (6 bases). V was cut by 6 bases and J by 0 bases, with 14 bases left in between. The CDR3 has 15 residues. CDR3: CASSQGRDMNTEAFF. In DNA, the CDR3 is TGTGCCAGCAGCCAAGGGCGGGACATGAACACTGAAGCTTTCTTT.

This clonotype was observed many times. This chain links TRBV28 with TRBJ2-6; D may match TRBD1 or TRBD2 (5 bases each). V was shortened by 6 bases and J by 0 bases, with 9 bases between the two germline ends. Germline assignment: CDR1 MDHEN and CDR2 SYDVKM. The CDR3 runs to 15 residues. CDR3: CASRGTYSGANVLTF. In nucleotides, the CDR3 is TGTGCCAGCAGGGGGACGTACTCTGGGGCCAACGTCCTGACTTTC.

The chain is built from TRBV5-5 and TRBJ1-2; D is undetermined. The CDR3 runs to 13 residues. The V and J ends lost 4 bases and 5 bases respectively, with 12 bases between them. In germline, CDR1 is SGHKS, CDR2 YYEKEE (reference sequence). The DNA of the CDR3 is TGTGCCAGCAGCGAAGGACTGAGATATGGCTACACCTTC. Translation gives CASSEGLRYGYTF.

The sample holds many counts of this clonotype. J is TRBJ2-5 and V is TRBV11-2; 7 nucleotides line up with TRBD1. V trimming: 4 bases; J trimming: 5 bases; junction bases outside the gene matches: 7. Per germline, CDR1 SGHAT and CDR2 FQNNGV. This CDR3 comprises 14 residues. The DNA of the CDR3 is TGTGCCAGCAGCTACAGGGGAAATGGGGAGACCCAGTACTTC. It yields the protein CASSYRGNGETQYF. Combining the CDR3 with reference TRBV11-2 and TRBJ2-5 gives the whole variable domain EAGVAQSPRYKIIEKRQSVAFWCNPISGHATLYWYQQILGQGPKLLIQFQNNGVVDDSQLPKDRFSAERLKGVDSTLKIQPAKLEDSAVYLCASSYRGNGETQYFGPGTRLLVL.

This clonotype came up many times. V usage is TRBV6-1 and J usage is TRBJ2-7; the match to TRBD1 covers 8 bases. The V gene end was trimmed by 7 bases and the J gene end by 0 bases; junction bases not matched to a gene: 5. The V gene's germline CDR1 is MNHNS and CDR2 SASEGT. The CDR3 has 14 amino acids. Here the CDR3 DNA reads TGTGCCAGCAACTTACAGGGGGGCTCCTACGAGCAGTACTTC. It encodes CASNLQGGSYEQYF.

The V and J genes are TRBV7-9 and TRBJ2-3; TRBD1 aligns across 7 bases. The V gene end was trimmed by 5 bases and the J gene end by 0 bases; junction bases not matched to a gene: 8. The CDR3 is 16 residues long. CDR1 and CDR2 (germline): SEHNR, FQNEAQ (reference sequence). DNA of the CDR3: TGTGCCAGCAGCCCCGGACAGGTTACTAGCACAGATACGCAGTATTTT. This sequence encodes CASSPGQVTSTDTQYF. Combining the CDR3 with reference TRBV7-9 and TRBJ2-3 gives the whole variable domain DTGVSQNPRHKITKRGQNVTFRCDPISEHNRLYWYRQTLGQGPEFLTYFQNEAQLEKSRLLSDRFSAERPKGSFSTLEIQRTEQGDSAMYLCASSPGQVTSTDTQYFGPGTRLTVL.

This clonotype was seen only a few times. The rearrangement joins TRBV18 to TRBJ1-2; 7 bases line up with TRBD1. This CDR3 is 14 amino acids long. Unmatched junction bases numbered 9, after V lost 8 bases and J lost 3 bases. The germline V gene has CDR1 KGHSH and CDR2 LQKENI. The CDR3 DNA reads as TGTGCCAGCCGGAACAGGGGAAGCGACTATGGCTACACCTTC. This translates into CASRNRGSDYGYTF.

The chain couples TRBV7-9 to TRBJ2-5; D is unclear. The CDR3 has 16 residues. Between the trimmed V and J ends, which lost 3 bases and 5 bases, there was a span of 19 bases. Germline V CDR1 and CDR2: SEHNR, FQNEAQ (reference sequence). For the CDR3, the DNA is TGTGCCAGCAGCTTCGGGTTCTCCAGGACGTGGGAGACCCAGTACTTC. It is translated as CASSFGFSRTWETQYF. Variable domain in full (rest from reference TRBV7-9 and TRBJ2-5): DTGVSQNPRHKITKRGQNVTFRCDPISEHNRLYWYRQTLGQGPEFLTYFQNEAQLEKSRLLSDRFSAERPKGSFSTLEIQRTEQGDSAMYLCASSFGFSRTWETQYFGPGTRLLVL.

This clonotype has a count of ten or more. CDR3 sequence reads: CASSPTDSYNSPLHF. The CDR3 DNA sequence: TGTGCCAGCAGTCCAACCGACTCCTATAATTCACCCCTCCACTTT. V usage is TRBV2 and J usage is TRBJ1-6, with D hard to call. The CDR3 extends over 15 amino acids. V dropped 5 bases and J dropped 0 bases, with 8 bases sitting between them. Germline V gives CDR1 SNHLY, CDR2 FYNNEI.

This clonotype has ten or more counts. The chain uses TRBV28 and TRBJ1-5; D is ambiguous. The V end lost 0 bases, the J end lost 7 bases, and 7 bases lay between the germline ends. Germline CDR1 reads MDHEN; CDR2 reads SYDVKM. The CDR3 spans 13 residues. CDR3 residues: CASSLWGTQPQHF. The CDR3, as DNA: TGTGCCAGCAGTTTATGGGGAACCCAGCCCCAGCATTTT.

This clonotype occurred a few times. The genes are TRBV7-9 and TRBJ1-2; no clear D. V lost 5 bases and J 4 bases, leaving 20 bases between the germline ends. The CDR3 has 16 residues. Germline CDR1 reads SEHNR; CDR2 reads FQNEAQ (reference sequence). This CDR3 is CASSIHQQQSRYGYTF. For the CDR3, the DNA is TGTGCCAGCAGCATTCACCAGCAACAGAGTCGCTATGGCTACACCTTC.

A remark on this clonotype: This sequence may be a read error, since a much larger clone differs from it by one base. The chain couples TRBV7-2 to TRBJ1-5, with a weak D call TRBD1 (6 bases). Germline V lookup: CDR1 SGHTA, CDR2 FQGNSA. The CDR3 is 16 amino acids. The DNA for the CDR3 is TGTGCCAGCAGCCCGACCTTCGACAGGAGCAATCAGCCCAAGCATTTT. The encoded protein is CASSPTFDRSNQPKHF.